These 26 T cell receptor beta chains share one sample of origin, sequenced in a study of blood T cell repertoires in COVID-19. Data came from immunoSEQ multiplex PCR; TCRdb stores just in-frame clones and leaves some out. The sample consists of about 48,000 clones, more than 75% of them appearing once. Sequenced material: peripheral blood. The receptors were gathered from a woman aged 60-75 years with acute or convalescent COVID-19.

This rearrangement joins TRBV4-2 to TRBJ1-1, with 8 bases aligning to TRBD1. V trimming: 0 bases; J trimming: 7 bases; junction bases outside the gene matches: 7. CDR1 and CDR2 (germline): LGHNA, YNFKEQ. CDR3 size: 15 residues. The DNA for the CDR3 is TGTGCCAGCAGCCAAGAGCCAGACAGGGGAGGTGAAGCTTTCTTT. Translation: CASSQEPDRGGEAFF.

This clone turned up a few times. J is TRBJ2-7 and V is TRBV7-9; weak D call: TRBD2 (5 bases). Germline V lookup: CDR1 SEHNR, CDR2 FQNEAQ (reference sequence). The V end was cut by 8 bases, the J end by 6 bases, with 17 bases between. The CDR3 runs 13 residues. The CDR3 loop is CASSLRGPSEQYF. In DNA, the CDR3 is TGTGCCAGCTCCCTCCGAGGGCCGAGCGAGCAGTACTTC.

The rearrangement joins TRBV6-5 to TRBJ1-1; D remains ambiguous. With 5 bases removed from V and 4 bases from J, the gap between germline ends came to 14 bases. The CDR3 contains 14 residues. Per germline, CDR1 MNHEY and CDR2 SVGAGI. The CDR3 loop reads CASSLLGISTEAFF. Here the CDR3 DNA reads TGTGCCAGCAGTCTCTTGGGCATTTCCACTGAAGCTTTCTTT.

The chain joins TRBV7-6 to TRBJ2-1; 13 bases fit TRBD2. Unmatched junction bases numbered 7, after V lost 5 bases and J lost 6 bases. Germline CDR1 is SGHVS and CDR2 is FNYEAQ. There are 16 residues in the CDR3. The CDR3 region has the DNA TGTGCCAGCAGCCGAGGACTAGCGGGAGCAAGCAATGAGCAGTTCTTC. As protein: CASSRGLAGASNEQFF.

This chain connects TRBV3-1 (or the pseudogene TRBV3-2) to TRBJ2-5; a possible D gene is TRBD1 (5 bases). The ends were cut back, 4 bases at V and 2 bases at J, with 8 bases in the middle. CDR3 length: 13 residues. Germline V gene sequence: CDR1 LGHDT, CDR2 YNNKEL (reference sequence). DNA for the CDR3: TGTGCCAGCAGCCGGGGCTTGCAAGAGACCCAGTACTTC. It codes for CASSRGLQETQYF.

The chain combines TRBV7-3 with TRBJ2-3; 10 bases align to TRBD2. Trimming took 7 bases from V and 7 from J; bases not matched to a gene: 11. CDR1 is SGHTA, CDR2 FQGTGA, per germline. The CDR3 is 15 residues long. The chain's CDR3 is CASTKTLAGEYTQYF. As DNA, the CDR3 is TGTGCCAGCACCAAAACGCTAGCGGGGGAATATACGCAGTATTTT.

The rearrangement links TRBV7-3 to TRBJ2-5; weak D call: TRBD2 (6 bases). This CDR3 comprises 15 residues. Germline assignment: CDR1 SGHTA and CDR2 FQGTGA. V lost 5 bases to trimming and J lost 5 bases, with 18 bases between them. The CDR3: CASSPTGTLSETQYF. In nucleotides, the CDR3 is TGTGCCAGCAGCCCAACCGGGACTTTGAGTGAGACCCAGTACTTC.

Only a few counts were recorded for this clone. This rearrangement joins TRBV7-9 to TRBJ2-1; 9 bases map to TRBD1. With V trimmed by 7 bases and J by 7 bases, 8 bases remained unmatched. The CDR3 is 14 residues long. Looked up from germline, CDR1 is SEHNR and CDR2 is FQNEAQ (reference sequence). Here the CDR3 reads CASTPRDRVNEQFF. CDR3 nucleotide sequence: TGTGCCAGCACCCCCCGGGACAGGGTAAATGAGCAGTTCTTC.

This rearrangement joins TRBV3-1 (or the pseudogene TRBV3-2) to TRBJ2-7; D is possibly TRBD1 (6 bases). Germline assignment: CDR1 LGHDT and CDR2 YNNKEL (reference sequence). Trimming left V 5 bases short and J 2 bases short, with 13 bases between. There are 14 residues in the CDR3. CDR3 in amino acids: CASSYRGGPYEQYF. DNA for the CDR3: TGTGCCAGCAGCTACCGAGGGGGTCCCTACGAGCAGTACTTC.

This chain's CDR3 is CASSEQGTGGGQPQHF. The DNA for the CDR3 is TGTGCCAGCAGTGAACAGGGGACAGGGGGCGGGCAGCCCCAGCATTTT. The chain links TRBV6-1 to TRBJ1-5, with TRBD1 identical over 12 bases. V shed 2 bases and J 7 bases; nucleotides not matched to a gene: 6. The CDR3 sequence is 16 residues long. Germline assignment: CDR1 MNHNS and CDR2 SASEGT.

The chain carries TRBV12-3 or TRBV12-4 and TRBJ1-2; the match to TRBD1 covers 9 bases. This CDR3 is built from 13 residues. V dropped 6 bases and J dropped 6; count of bases not matched to a gene: 5. CDR3 nucleotides: TGTGCCAGCAGGCGGGACAGGGCAGATGGCTACACCTTC. It is translated as CASRRDRADGYTF.

J is TRBJ2-7 and V is TRBV10-2, with TRBD1 matching 10 bases. With 3 bases clipped from V and 4 bases from J, the junction kept 6 bases outside the gene matches. Germline CDR1 and CDR2: WSHSY and SAAADI. The CDR3 runs to 15 residues. The CDR3 protein is CASSDLGTGEYEQYF. CDR3 in DNA: TGCGCCAGCAGTGACCTCGGGACAGGGGAGTACGAGCAGTACTTC.

The gene calls are TRBV9 and TRBJ1-4; TRBD1 matches 7 bases. This CDR3 spans 15 amino acids. Germline trimming cut 4 bases from V and 3 bases from J; bases unmatched to any gene: 6. CDR1 and CDR2 from the germline V gene are SGDLS and YYNGEE. In DNA form, the CDR3 reads TGTGCCAGCAGCCCCCGGACAGGCCCTAATGAAAAACTGTTTTTT. It encodes CASSPRTGPNEKLFF. Based on the CDR3 plus reference TRBV9 and TRBJ1-4, the full variable domain is DSGVTQTPKHLITATGQRVTLRCSPRSGDLSVYWYQQSLDQGLQFLIQYYNGEERAKGNILERFSAQQFPDLHSELNLSSLELGDSALYFCASSPRTGPNEKLFFGSGTQLSVL.

This chain links TRBV5-4 with TRBJ2-2; D perhaps matches TRBD2 (6 bases). CDR1 and CDR2 from the germline V gene are SGHNT and YYREEE (reference sequence). The CDR3 runs to 17 residues. V shed 3 bases and J shed 6 bases, with 21 bases lying between them. The CDR3 bases are TGTGCCAGCAGCTCGTGGCGGGGAGCTACCGGTCCCGGGGAGCTGTTTTTT. Protein sequence: CASSSWRGATGPGELFF.

This clone was picked up a small number of times. Other nucleotide sequences in the sample specify the same CDR3. This chain joins TRBV11-3 and TRBJ2-3, with 9 bases lining up with TRBD1. This CDR3 is built from 15 residues. Germline-derived CDR1 and CDR2 are SGHNT and YENEEA. The ends lost 4 bases at V and 4 bases at J; junction bases unmatched: 6. As DNA, the CDR3 is TGTGCCAGCAGCTCAAGGGACAGGGAGCCAGATACGCAGTATTTT. Translated: CASSSRDREPDTQYF.

This clone has a handful of counts. The V and J genes are TRBV14 and TRBJ2-2; D gene unclear. There are 13 residues in the CDR3. The ends were cut back, 4 bases at V and 6 bases at J, with 9 bases in the middle. CDR1 is SGHDN and CDR2 is FVKESK in the germline V gene. DNA for the CDR3: TGTGCCAGCAGCCCAGAACTTGCCGGGGAGCTGTTTTTT. Translated: CASSPELAGELFF.

V gene TRBV29-1 combines with J gene TRBJ2-3; D gene uncertain. Looked up from germline, CDR1 is SQVTM and CDR2 is ANQGSEA. Trimming cost V 2 bases and J 0 bases, with 9 bases left between them. The CDR3 consists of 14 residues. The CDR3 DNA follows: TGCAGCGTTGAATCACACCTGAGCACAGATACGCAGTATTTT. Its protein is CSVESHLSTDTQYF.

The table lists this clone with a few counts. The rearrangement joins TRBV7-9 to TRBJ2-7; TRBD2 matches 8 bases. V lost 5 bases, J lost 3 bases, and 9 bases stayed unmatched. The CDR3 loop spans 15 amino acids. The V gene's germline CDR1 is SEHNR and CDR2 FQNEAQ (reference sequence). The CDR3 region is CASSGSGAGDYEQYF. The CDR3 DNA is TGTGCCAGCAGCGGAAGTGGAGCGGGGGACTACGAGCAGTACTTC.

CDR3 protein: CASSLLGLSSGNTIYF. CDR3 DNA sequence: TGTGCCAGCAGCTTATTGGGGCTCAGCTCTGGAAACACCATATATTTT. The chain carries TRBV7-8 and TRBJ1-3; weak D call: TRBD1 (5 bases). Germline-derived CDR1 and CDR2 are SGHVS and FQNEAQ. V dropped 2 bases and J dropped 0 bases, with 11 bases sitting between them. CDR3 size: 16 residues.

This clone occurred once. The chain uses TRBV12-3 or TRBV12-4 and TRBJ1-5; TRBD1 might be the D (5 bases). Trimming took off 5 bases at V and 4 bases at J, with 9 bases between the two ends. The CDR3 is made up of 13 amino acids. In DNA form, the CDR3 reads TGTGCCAGCAGTCCGGACATTAATCAGCCCCAGCATTTT. Protein sequence: CASSPDINQPQHF.

This clone was counted a single time. The chain has TRBV30 and TRBJ1-3; TRBD1 matches 8 bases. The V gene's germline CDR1 is GTSNPN and CDR2 SVGIG (reference sequence). The V segment lost 1 base and the J segment 2 bases; nucleotides outside the gene matches: 7. The CDR3 extends over 16 amino acids. Here the CDR3 DNA reads TGTGCCTGGAGTGGCAGGGGGCGAATCCCTGGAAACACCATATATTTT. It is translated as CAWSGRGRIPGNTIYF.

This rearrangement joins TRBV19 to TRBJ1-2; TRBD1 is a possible D gene (6 bases). V was pared by 9 bases and J by 4 bases, with 15 bases between. Germline CDR1 reads LNHDA; CDR2 reads SQIVND (reference sequence). The CDR3 sequence is 13 residues long. CDR3 DNA: TGTGCCAGCACCTGGACAGCCTTCTATGGCTACACCTTC. It yields the protein CASTWTAFYGYTF. The variable domain in full, with the rest retrieved from reference TRBV19 and TRBJ1-2, is DGGITQSPKYLFRKEGQNVTLSCEQNLNHDAMYWYRQDPGQGLRLIYYSQIVNDFQKGDIAEGYSVSREKKESFPLTVTSAQKNPTAFYLCASTWTAFYGYTFGSGTRLTVV.

This chain joins TRBV7-9 and TRBJ1-1; no reliable D call. Trimming removed 2 bases at V and 11 bases at J, with 12 bases between. The CDR3 runs to 12 residues. Germline V lookup: CDR1 SEHNR, CDR2 FQNEAQ (reference sequence). The DNA for the CDR3 is TGTGCCAGCAGCTTAAACGGGGTCGGGGCTTTCTTT. Translated: CASSLNGVGAFF. Filled out from reference TRBV7-9 and TRBJ1-1, the complete variable domain reads DTGVSQNPRHKITKRGQNVTFRCDPISEHNRLYWYRQTLGQGPEFLTYFQNEAQLEKSRLLSDRFSAERPKGSFSTLEIQRTEQGDSAMYLCASSLNGVGAFFGQGTRLTVV.

This clone was observed a handful of times. V is TRBV7-3 and J is TRBJ2-3, with TRBD2 identical over 7 bases. J gave up 1 base and V 1 base, and 5 bases lay outside the gene matches. Germline V gives CDR1 SGHTA, CDR2 FQGTGA. The CDR3 covers 16 residues. The CDR3 reads CASSLNPAGGTDTQYF. The DNA for the CDR3 is TGTGCCAGCAGCTTAAACCCTGCGGGGGGCACAGATACGCAGTATTTT. Based on the CDR3 plus reference TRBV7-3 and TRBJ2-3, the full variable domain is GAGVSQTPSNKVTEKGKYVELRCDPISGHTALYWYRQSLGQGPEFLIYFQGTGAADDSGLPNDRFFAVRPEGSVSTLKIQRTERGDSAVYLCASSLNPAGGTDTQYFGPGTRLTVL.

This clone was detected once. The chain employs TRBV6-5 and TRBJ2-2, with D maybe TRBD1 (5 bases). This CDR3 contains 16 residues. CDR1 MNHEY and CDR2 SVGAGI come from the germline V gene. V shed 2 bases and J shed 4 bases, with 14 bases lying between them. The CDR3 nucleotides read TGTGCCAGCAGTTACGCATTTAGGGGTAGCACCGGGGAGCTGTTTTTT. Amino acid sequence: CASSYAFRGSTGELFF.

The chain joins TRBV5-4 to TRBJ1-2, with TRBD1 as a possible D gene (5 bases). The CDR3 runs 17 residues. Germline CDR1 SGHNT, CDR2 YYREEE (reference sequence). Trimming shortened V by 0 bases and J by 6 bases, and 21 bases separated the two germline ends. CDR3 DNA sequence: TGTGCCAGCAGCTTGGGCAGCAATAGGGGCGGTGTTAATGGCTACACCTTC. This codes for CASSLGSNRGGVNGYTF. Variable domain in full (rest from reference TRBV5-4 and TRBJ1-2): ETGVTQSPTHLIKTRGQQVTLRCSSQSGHNTVSWYQQALGQGPQFIFQYYREEENGRGNFPPRFSGLQFPNYSSELNVNALELDDSALYLCASSLGSNRGGVNGYTFGSGTRLTVV.